Listed below are T cell receptor beta chains from one sample, sequenced in a study of spatial heterogeneity in lung cancer. TCRdb processed the 5' RACE reads anew with MiXCR; each CDR3 protein has one entry. The repertoire holds about 50,000 distinct CDR3 sequences, with roughly 7.2% as singletons. Sequences were derived from PBMCs, sampled at surgery. These receptors originate from a female donor with early-stage non-small cell lung cancer. Both conserved end residues are part of each CDR3. Fields, in order: clone size, J gene, D gene, V gene, CDR3 DNA, CDR3 protein. The D gene is left open where the match is weak. Clone size is not always given. Where it is, it says once, few, many or a class for expanded clones.

clone_size: .
j_call: TRBJ2-7
d_call: .
v_call: TRBV7-2
cdr3_nt: TGTGCCAGCAGCTTAGCGGGGTGGAGCTCCTACGAGCAGTACTTC
cdr3_aa: CASSLAGWSSYEQYF

clone_size: few
j_call: TRBJ2-2
d_call: .
v_call: TRBV6-1
cdr3_nt: TGTGCCAGCAGTGAAGTACCCGGGCGCCGGGTTCCCGGGGAGCTGTTTTTT
cdr3_aa: CASSEVPGRRVPGELFF

clone_size: few
j_call: TRBJ2-1
d_call: TRBD2
v_call: TRBV6-2/TRBV6-3
cdr3_nt: TGTGCCAGCAGTTACTCATGGACTAGCGGGGGACCGTACAATGAGCAGTTCTTC
cdr3_aa: CASSYSWTSGGPYNEQFF

clone_size: many
j_call: TRBJ1-5
d_call: .
v_call: TRBV28
cdr3_nt: TGTGCCAGCAAAGGGGGAAATCAGCCCCAGCATTTT
cdr3_aa: CASKGGNQPQHF

clone_size: .
j_call: TRBJ2-7
d_call: .
v_call: TRBV5-1
cdr3_nt: TGCGCCAGCAGCTTGGACGGGACCTACGAGCAGTACTTC
cdr3_aa: CASSLDGTYEQYF

clone_size: many
j_call: TRBJ1-5
d_call: .
v_call: TRBV28
cdr3_nt: TGTGCCAGCAGTTTACGGGGACATCAGCCCCAGCATTTT
cdr3_aa: CASSLRGHQPQHF

clone_size: .
j_call: TRBJ2-7
d_call: TRBD1
v_call: TRBV7-8
cdr3_nt: TGTGCCAGCAGCTTAGTCGGAGGGACAGGGGTCGCCGATGAGCAGTACTTC
cdr3_aa: CASSLVGGTGVADEQYF

clone_size: many
j_call: TRBJ1-1
d_call: .
v_call: TRBV29-1
cdr3_nt: TGCAGCGTCAGAGCATTTCCGAACACTGAAGCTTTCTTT
cdr3_aa: CSVRAFPNTEAFF

clone_size: few
j_call: TRBJ2-3
d_call: TRBD2
v_call: TRBV5-1
cdr3_nt: TGCGCCAGCAGCCCCCCGACTAGCGGGGGGGCAGATACGCAGTATTTT
cdr3_aa: CASSPPTSGGADTQYF

clone_size: few
j_call: TRBJ1-1
d_call: .
v_call: TRBV6-1
cdr3_nt: TGTGCCAGCAGGGTCGGGAACACTGAAGCTTTCTTT
cdr3_aa: CASRVGNTEAFF

clone_size: few
j_call: TRBJ2-5
d_call: TRBD1
v_call: TRBV4-3
cdr3_nt: TGCGCCAGCAGCCAAGACGCGGGACAGGGGCTGGAGACCCAGTACTTC
cdr3_aa: CASSQDAGQGLETQYF

clone_size: many
j_call: TRBJ2-3
d_call: TRBD2
v_call: TRBV7-2
cdr3_nt: TGTGCCAGCAGCTTACGAGGCGGGGGGTTTGATACGCAGTATTTT
cdr3_aa: CASSLRGGGFDTQYF

clone_size: .
j_call: TRBJ2-1
d_call: .
v_call: TRBV30
cdr3_nt: TGTGCCTCCAAAAAGGGGGAGGTGTATGAGCAGTCCTTC
cdr3_aa: CASKKGEVYEQSF

clone_size: few
j_call: TRBJ2-1
d_call: TRBD2
v_call: TRBV7-9
cdr3_nt: TGTGCCAGCAGCGGGGGGGTCTACAATGAGCAGTTCTTC
cdr3_aa: CASSGGVYNEQFF

clone_size: .
j_call: TRBJ2-3
d_call: .
v_call: TRBV29-1
cdr3_nt: TGCAGCGTTCCCGGACCGAAAGGGACAGATACGCAGTATTTT
cdr3_aa: CSVPGPKGTDTQYF

clone_size: .
j_call: TRBJ2-7
d_call: .
v_call: TRBV27
cdr3_nt: TGTGCCAGCAGTTTACAAGCCTCCTACGAGCAGTACTTC
cdr3_aa: CASSLQASYEQYF

clone_size: few
j_call: TRBJ1-1
d_call: .
v_call: TRBV11-1
cdr3_nt: TGTGCCAGCAGAATAAAGGGGAACACTGAAGCTTTCTTT
cdr3_aa: CASRIKGNTEAFF

clone_size: many
j_call: TRBJ1-1
d_call: .
v_call: TRBV9
cdr3_nt: TGTGCCAGGAGAAGACGGGAGGGGAGCATGAACACTGAAGCTTTCTTT
cdr3_aa: CARRRREGSMNTEAFF

clone_size: .
j_call: TRBJ2-5
d_call: .
v_call: TRBV7-7
cdr3_nt: TGTGCTAGCAGCTCCTCTTTGGGGGCGAACCAAGAGACCCAGTACTTC
cdr3_aa: CASSSSLGANQETQYF

clone_size: many
j_call: TRBJ2-5
d_call: .
v_call: TRBV9
cdr3_nt: TGTGCCAGCAGCGTAGCGGGCCTGGAGACCCAGTACTTC
cdr3_aa: CASSVAGLETQYF

clone_size: few
j_call: TRBJ2-7
d_call: .
v_call: TRBV14
cdr3_nt: TGTGCCAGCAGCCAAGCCGGTGTCTCCTACGAGCAGTACTTC
cdr3_aa: CASSQAGVSYEQYF

clone_size: many
j_call: TRBJ1-3
d_call: .
v_call: TRBV15
cdr3_nt: TGTGCCACCAGCAGGGGTAAAGATCAGGACAGAACCATATATTTT
cdr3_aa: CATSRGKDQDRTIYF

clone_size: many
j_call: TRBJ1-5
d_call: .
v_call: TRBV18
cdr3_nt: TGTGCCAGCTCACCCGACAGTAGCAATCAGCCCCAGCATTTT
cdr3_aa: CASSPDSSNQPQHF

clone_size: many
j_call: TRBJ2-5
d_call: TRBD1
v_call: TRBV29-1
cdr3_nt: TGCAGCGGGGACAGGGGAGAGACCCAGTACTTC
cdr3_aa: CSGDRGETQYF

clone_size: .
j_call: TRBJ2-7
d_call: .
v_call: TRBV7-8
cdr3_nt: TGTGCCAGCAGCTCCCAGGGGTCGGCGGGGGTGGCCTACGAGCAGTACTTC
cdr3_aa: CASSSQGSAGVAYEQYF

clone_size: few
j_call: TRBJ2-4
d_call: TRBD2
v_call: TRBV28
cdr3_nt: TGTGCCAGCAGTTTAGGGGCCATGCGGGGGGAGGGGGCCAAAAACATTCAGTACTTC
cdr3_aa: CASSLGAMRGEGAKNIQYF

clone_size: many
j_call: TRBJ2-5
d_call: .
v_call: TRBV20-1
cdr3_nt: TGCAGTGCTCTTTGGGTGGAGGCTCAAGAGACCCAGTACTTC
cdr3_aa: CSALWVEAQETQYF

clone_size: .
j_call: TRBJ1-1
d_call: .
v_call: TRBV12-3/TRBV12-4
cdr3_nt: TGTGCAAGAAGGGGAGGAGGGGTTAGGGGCACTGAAGCTTTCTTT
cdr3_aa: CARRGGGVRGTEAFF

clone_size: few
j_call: TRBJ1-6
d_call: TRBD1
v_call: TRBV27
cdr3_nt: TGTGCCAGCAGTTTCCCGCCGGGGACAGGCCGGCCCCTCCACTTT
cdr3_aa: CASSFPPGTGRPLHF

clone_size: .
j_call: TRBJ1-5
d_call: TRBD1
v_call: TRBV20-1
cdr3_nt: TGCAGTGCTAGCGGTGGGGCAGGGGGCCTGATTAGCAATCAGCCCCAGCATTTT
cdr3_aa: CSASGGAGGLISNQPQHF

clone_size: .
j_call: TRBJ2-7
d_call: .
v_call: TRBV4-3
cdr3_nt: TGCGCCAGCAGCCAAGGGGTGGGGCACGACGAGCAGTACTTC
cdr3_aa: CASSQGVGHDEQYF

clone_size: once
j_call: TRBJ2-3
d_call: .
v_call: TRBV10-1
cdr3_nt: TGCGCCAGCAGTGAGAACACCGGGACTAGCACAGATACGCAGTATTTT
cdr3_aa: CASSENTGTSTDTQYF

clone_size: .
j_call: TRBJ1-2
d_call: .
v_call: TRBV19
cdr3_nt: TGTGCCAGTAGTATCGACAGCCATGGGGGCTACACCTTC
cdr3_aa: CASSIDSHGGYTF

clone_size: many
j_call: TRBJ2-6
d_call: .
v_call: TRBV7-2
cdr3_nt: TGTGCCAGCAGCTTCCCTGGGGCCAACGTCCTGACTTTC
cdr3_aa: CASSFPGANVLTF

clone_size: many
j_call: TRBJ2-3
d_call: .
v_call: TRBV27
cdr3_nt: TGTGCCAGCAGTAACCGGGACGGCCCCTTTTCGCAGTATTTT
cdr3_aa: CASSNRDGPFSQYF

clone_size: .
j_call: TRBJ1-1
d_call: .
v_call: TRBV4-2
cdr3_nt: TGTGCCAGCAGCCCCCGCCTAGCGAGAGGGACGGGTCCTGAAGCTTTCTTT
cdr3_aa: CASSPRLARGTGPEAFF

clone_size: many
j_call: TRBJ1-2
d_call: .
v_call: TRBV19
cdr3_nt: TGTGCCAGTAGTATGGGGACGGGAAACTATGGCTACACCTTC
cdr3_aa: CASSMGTGNYGYTF

clone_size: few
j_call: TRBJ2-1
d_call: TRBD2
v_call: TRBV6-2/TRBV6-3
cdr3_nt: TGTGCCAGCACCTTAACTAGCGGGGGTTACAATGAGCAGTTCTTC
cdr3_aa: CASTLTSGGYNEQFF

clone_size: .
j_call: TRBJ1-3
d_call: .
v_call: TRBV7-2
cdr3_nt: TGTGCCAGCAGCTTAGAGGTCGGTCTCTCTGGAAACACCATATATTTT
cdr3_aa: CASSLEVGLSGNTIYF

clone_size: few
j_call: TRBJ1-5
d_call: .
v_call: TRBV19
cdr3_nt: TGTGCCAGTAGTATACTGTACTCCGGGACACGCAGACATCAGCCCCAGCATTTT
cdr3_aa: CASSILYSGTRRHQPQHF

clone_size: many
j_call: TRBJ1-2
d_call: .
v_call: TRBV20-1
cdr3_nt: TGCAGTGTCCCCGCTGGGGATAGGGGCTACACCTTC
cdr3_aa: CSVPAGDRGYTF

clone_size: .
j_call: TRBJ1-5
d_call: TRBD1
v_call: TRBV27
cdr3_nt: TGTGCCAGCAGTGCCTGGACAGGGGGAGGCAATCAGCCCCAGCATTTT
cdr3_aa: CASSAWTGGGNQPQHF

clone_size: many
j_call: TRBJ2-7
d_call: .
v_call: TRBV27
cdr3_nt: TGTGCCAGCAGTTTAATGGGGGGAGCCTACGAGCAGTACTTC
cdr3_aa: CASSLMGGAYEQYF

clone_size: .
j_call: TRBJ2-7
d_call: .
v_call: TRBV7-9
cdr3_nt: TGTGCCAGCAGCTTAGCGGCCAGCTCCTACGAGCAGTACTTC
cdr3_aa: CASSLAASSYEQYF

clone_size: few
j_call: TRBJ2-5
d_call: .
v_call: TRBV12-3/TRBV12-4
cdr3_nt: TGTGCCAGCAGTTTAGGGCAGTGGCAAGAGACCCAGTACTTC
cdr3_aa: CASSLGQWQETQYF